Sequencing of this TCR beta chain was carried out in a study of T cells after yellow fever vaccination. Study as a whole: When fractions had low cell numbers, they were prepared with SMART-Seq v4 Ultra Low Input.

TCRdb re-derived calls from the 5' RACE reads in MiXCR, one entry per CDR3 protein. Among about 330,000 distinct CDR3 sequences listed, around 6.8% were seen once. As for this clonotype: Its antigen is unidentified.

Germline assignment: CDR1 WSHSY and CDR2 SAAADI. The CDR3 is 13 amino acids. V was clipped by 3 bases and J by 5 bases, with 9 bases between them. Broader study findings: Though it reached lower strength, the secondary response hit its peak faster, day 5 versus 15. Abundant clonotypes from the bulk population could contaminate FACS-sorted repertoires. Clones from primary vaccination mostly reappeared after the booster (roughly 95% CD4, approximately 86% CD8).

The specimen was PBMCs, collected more than 35 days after the first yellow fever vaccination. This TCR was sampled from a man younger than 35 who received the YFV17D yellow fever vaccine. The J gene is TRBJ2-3, the V gene TRBV10-2, with D maybe TRBD2 (5 bases). The CDR3 region is CASSEPGGDTQYF. CDR3 DNA sequence: TGCGCCAGCAGTGAACCCGGAGGAGATACGCAGTATTTT.